This entry features one T cell receptor beta chain sequence. This record comes from a study of blood T cell repertoires in COVID-19. The overall study: PBMCs, B-cell-depleted T cells, or T cells provided the cDNA or gDNA that made up the material.

CDR3 length: 18 residues. Germline V lookup: CDR1 LGHDT, CDR2 YNNKEL (reference sequence). Trimming took 0 bases from V and 3 from J; bases not matched to a gene: 6. As handled by the study authors: Estimation of nucleated cell counts was performed using reference gene primer amplification. Only in-frame clones appear in the TCRdb table, and some are missing; sequencing was by immunoSEQ multiplex PCR. V and J calls and clone size are copied from that table; D and trimming were computed from the DNA. Of more than 200,000 clones in the sample, more than 85% were seen once. This TCR was sampled from a woman in her fifties or sixties with COVID-19, enrolled during active disease. The specimen sequenced was peripheral blood. The chain recombines TRBV3-1 (or the pseudogene TRBV3-2) with TRBJ2-6; 9 positions match TRBD1. The CDR3 DNA reads as TGTGCCAGCAGCCAAGACACAGGGGGCTTGGGTGGGGCCAACGTCCTGACTTTC. Protein sequence: CASSQDTGGLGGANVLTF.